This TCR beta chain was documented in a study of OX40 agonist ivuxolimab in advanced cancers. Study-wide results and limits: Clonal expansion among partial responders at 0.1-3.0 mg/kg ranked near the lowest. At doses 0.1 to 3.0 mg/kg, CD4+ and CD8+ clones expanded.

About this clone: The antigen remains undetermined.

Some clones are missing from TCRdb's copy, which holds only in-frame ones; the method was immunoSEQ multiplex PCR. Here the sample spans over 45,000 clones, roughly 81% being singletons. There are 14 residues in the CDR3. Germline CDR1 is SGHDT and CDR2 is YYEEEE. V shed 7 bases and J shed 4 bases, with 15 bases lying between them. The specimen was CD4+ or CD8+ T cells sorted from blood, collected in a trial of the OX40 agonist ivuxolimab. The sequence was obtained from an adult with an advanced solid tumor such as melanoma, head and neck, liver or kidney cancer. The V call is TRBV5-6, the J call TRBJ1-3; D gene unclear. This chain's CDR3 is CASSQRVSGNTIYF. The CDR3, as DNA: TGTGCCAGCTCGCAACGGGTGTCGGGAAACACCATATATTTT. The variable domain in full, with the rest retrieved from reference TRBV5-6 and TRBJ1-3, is DAGVTQSPTHLIKTRGQQVTLRCSPKSGHDTVSWYQQALGQGPQFIFQYYEEEERQRGNFPDRFSGHQFPNYSSELNVNALLLGDSALYLCASSQRVSGNTIYFGEGSWLTVV.